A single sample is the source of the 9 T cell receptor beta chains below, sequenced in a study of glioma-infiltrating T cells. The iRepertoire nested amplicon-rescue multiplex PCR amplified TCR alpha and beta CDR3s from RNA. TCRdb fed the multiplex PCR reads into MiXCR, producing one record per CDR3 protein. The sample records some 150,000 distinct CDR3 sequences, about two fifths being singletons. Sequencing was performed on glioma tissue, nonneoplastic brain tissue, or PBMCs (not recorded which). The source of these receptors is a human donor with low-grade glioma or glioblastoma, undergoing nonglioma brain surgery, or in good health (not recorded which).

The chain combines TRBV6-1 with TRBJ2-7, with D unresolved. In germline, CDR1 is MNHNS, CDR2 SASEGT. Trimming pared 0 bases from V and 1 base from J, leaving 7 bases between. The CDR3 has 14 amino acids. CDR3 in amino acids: CASSEAWQSYEQYF. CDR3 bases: TGTGCCAGCAGTGAAGCGTGGCAGTCCTACGAGCAGTACTTC.

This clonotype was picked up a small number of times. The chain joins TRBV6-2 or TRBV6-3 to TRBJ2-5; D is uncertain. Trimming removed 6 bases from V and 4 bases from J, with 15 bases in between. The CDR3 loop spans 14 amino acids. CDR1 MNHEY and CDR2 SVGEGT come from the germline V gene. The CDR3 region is CASSPLWGGETQYF. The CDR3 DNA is TGTGCCAGCAGCCCCCTGTGGGGTGGAGAGACCCAGTACTTC.

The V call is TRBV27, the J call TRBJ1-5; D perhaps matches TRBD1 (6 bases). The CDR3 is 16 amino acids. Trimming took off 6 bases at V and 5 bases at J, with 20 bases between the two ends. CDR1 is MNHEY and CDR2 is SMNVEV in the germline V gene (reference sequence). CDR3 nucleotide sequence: TGTGCCAGCAGCCCTAAACCCGGGACACCCCATCAGCCCCAGCATTTT. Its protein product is CASSPKPGTPHQPQHF.

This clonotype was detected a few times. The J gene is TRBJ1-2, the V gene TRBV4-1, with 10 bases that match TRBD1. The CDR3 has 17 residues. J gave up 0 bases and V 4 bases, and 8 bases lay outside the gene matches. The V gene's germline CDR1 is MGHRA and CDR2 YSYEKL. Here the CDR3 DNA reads TGCGCCAGCAGCCGCCAGCTCGGGACAGGGGCTAACTATGGCTACACCTTC. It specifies CASSRQLGTGANYGYTF.

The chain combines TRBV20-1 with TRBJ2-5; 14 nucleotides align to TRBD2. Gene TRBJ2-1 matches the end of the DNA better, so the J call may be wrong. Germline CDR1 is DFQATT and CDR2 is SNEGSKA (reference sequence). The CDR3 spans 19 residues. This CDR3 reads CSAKDRRTSGGTTYNEQFF. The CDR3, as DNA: TGCAGTGCTAAAGATAGGAGGACTAGCGGGGGGACTACCTACAATGAGCAGTTCTTC.

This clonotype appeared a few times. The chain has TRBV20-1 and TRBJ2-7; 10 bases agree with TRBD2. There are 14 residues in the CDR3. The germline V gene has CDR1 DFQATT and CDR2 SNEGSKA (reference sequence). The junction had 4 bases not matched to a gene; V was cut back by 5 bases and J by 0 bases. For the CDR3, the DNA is TGCAGTGCTTGGACTAGCGGAACCTCCTACGAGCAGTACTTC. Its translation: CSAWTSGTSYEQYF.

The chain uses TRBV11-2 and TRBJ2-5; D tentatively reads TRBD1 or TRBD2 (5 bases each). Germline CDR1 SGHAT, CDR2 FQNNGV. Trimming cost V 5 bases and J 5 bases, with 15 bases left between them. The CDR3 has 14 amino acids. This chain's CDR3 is CASSPGAGYETQYF. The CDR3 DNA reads TGTGCCAGCAGCCCCGGGGCAGGGTACGAGACCCAGTACTTC.

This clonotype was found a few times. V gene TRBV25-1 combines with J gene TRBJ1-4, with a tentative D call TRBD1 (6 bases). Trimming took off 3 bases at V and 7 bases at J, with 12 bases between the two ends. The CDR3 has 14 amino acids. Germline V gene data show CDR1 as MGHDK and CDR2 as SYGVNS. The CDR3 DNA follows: TGTGCCAGCAGTGATGTCAGGGGCACTGAAAAACTGTTTTTT. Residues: CASSDVRGTEKLFF.

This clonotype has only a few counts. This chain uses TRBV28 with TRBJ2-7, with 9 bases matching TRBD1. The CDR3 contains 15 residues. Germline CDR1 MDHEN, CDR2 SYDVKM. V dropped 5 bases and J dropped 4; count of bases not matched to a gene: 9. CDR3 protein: CASSDRDRALYEQYF. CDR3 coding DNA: TGTGCCAGCAGTGACCGGGACAGGGCCTTGTACGAGCAGTACTTC.